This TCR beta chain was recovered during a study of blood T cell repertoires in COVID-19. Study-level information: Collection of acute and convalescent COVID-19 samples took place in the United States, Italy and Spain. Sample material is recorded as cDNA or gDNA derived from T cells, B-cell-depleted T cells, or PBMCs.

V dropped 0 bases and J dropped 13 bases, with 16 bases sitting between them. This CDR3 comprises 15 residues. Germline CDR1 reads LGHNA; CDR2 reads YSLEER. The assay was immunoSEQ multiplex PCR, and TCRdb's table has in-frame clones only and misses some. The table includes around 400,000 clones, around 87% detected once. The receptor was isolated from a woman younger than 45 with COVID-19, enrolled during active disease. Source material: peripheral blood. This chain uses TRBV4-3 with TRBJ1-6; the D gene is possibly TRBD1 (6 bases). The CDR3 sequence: CASSQDQDRPWPLHF. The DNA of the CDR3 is TGCGCCAGCAGCCAAGATCAGGACAGACCATGGCCCCTCCACTTT.